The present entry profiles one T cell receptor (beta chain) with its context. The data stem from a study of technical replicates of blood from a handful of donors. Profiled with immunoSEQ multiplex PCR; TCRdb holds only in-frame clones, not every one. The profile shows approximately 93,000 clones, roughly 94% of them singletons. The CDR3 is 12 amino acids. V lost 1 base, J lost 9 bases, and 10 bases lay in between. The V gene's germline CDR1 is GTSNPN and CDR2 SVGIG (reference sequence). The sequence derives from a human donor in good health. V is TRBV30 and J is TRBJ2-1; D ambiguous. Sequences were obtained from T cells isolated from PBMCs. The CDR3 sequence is CAWSAPSLEQFF. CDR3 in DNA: TGTGCCTGGAGTGCTCCTAGTCTTGAGCAGTTCTTC.